This TCR beta chain originates from a study of CD8 T cells in Susac syndrome. The CDR3 totals 13 residues. Trimming shortened V by 6 bases and J by 1 base, and 10 bases separated the two germline ends. From germline, CDR1 is SEHNR and CDR2 FQNEAQ (reference sequence). TEMRA cells were FACS-enriched, and CD8+ and CD4+ T cells were isolated negatively. cDNA came from about 0.5 to 1 ug RNA primed by random hexamers. The CDR3 of TCR beta was amplified by immunoSEQ multiplex PCR across 54 Vbeta and 13 Jbeta. Using its own MiXCR run on the immunoSEQ multiplex PCR reads, TCRdb lists one record per CDR3 protein. The sample lists 110,000 or so distinct CDR3 sequences; more than 85% were seen once.

The clonotype was recovered from a human donor with multiple sclerosis. Material for sequencing was CD4+ T cells from PBMCs. The J gene is TRBJ2-7, the V gene TRBV7-9, with D uncertain. In DNA, the CDR3 is TGTGCCAGCAGTGTAGGCGGTTCCTACGAGCAGTACTTC. Encoded protein: CASSVGGSYEQYF.